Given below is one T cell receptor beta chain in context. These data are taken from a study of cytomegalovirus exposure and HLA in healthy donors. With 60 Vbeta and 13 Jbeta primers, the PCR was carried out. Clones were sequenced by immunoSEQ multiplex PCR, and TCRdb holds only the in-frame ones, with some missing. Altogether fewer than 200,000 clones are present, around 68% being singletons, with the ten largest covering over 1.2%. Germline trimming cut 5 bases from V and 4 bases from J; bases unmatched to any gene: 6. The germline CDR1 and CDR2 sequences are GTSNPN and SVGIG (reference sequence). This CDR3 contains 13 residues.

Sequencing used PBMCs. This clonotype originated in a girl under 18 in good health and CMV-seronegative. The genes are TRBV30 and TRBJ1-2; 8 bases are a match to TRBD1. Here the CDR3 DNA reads TGTGCCTGGGTCAGGGGGCCCGGCTATGGCTACACCTTC. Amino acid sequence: CAWVRGPGYGYTF.